The clone carrying this T cell receptor beta chain was observed a handful of times. Data came from immunoSEQ multiplex PCR; TCRdb stores just in-frame clones and leaves some out. This table holds 95,000 to 120,000 clones, just under 85% found once. The data originate from a study of control samples from healthy donors and cancer patients. Germline values: CDR1 ENHRY, CDR2 SYGVKD. This CDR3 spans 12 amino acids. The germline V and J ends were trimmed by 6 bases and 3 bases, with 6 bases remaining between them. The chain is built from TRBV10-3 and TRBJ1-5; no definite D call. The material sequenced was blood. This receptor was obtained from a man aged 18 to 29 in good health. The CDR3 region is CAISPTNQPQHF. CDR3 DNA: TGTGCCATCAGCCCGACCAATCAGCCCCAGCATTTT.